Shown below are 19 T cell receptor beta chains from a single sample sequenced in a study of blood T cell repertoires in COVID-19 (dated by TCRdb to the early 2020s). The method was the immunoSEQ multiplex PCR assay. TCRdb obtained this table from immuneACCESS and retained in-frame rearrangements with V and J assigned. These tables miss some clones; where compared with another copy, unresolved V genes account for less than half of the shortfall, and the remainder is unexplained. This sample comprises about 200,000 clones, approximately 85% of them detected only once. The ten largest clonotypes hold roughly 5% of the sample. The sample consisted of peripheral blood. The receptors stem from an elderly woman with acute or convalescent COVID-19.

CDR3 protein: CASSQVVVAGGTDTQYF. DNA for the CDR3: TGCGCCAGCAGCCAAGTGGTTGTGGCCGGGGGCACAGATACGCAGTATTTT. The V and J genes are TRBV4-3 and TRBJ2-3; perhaps TRBD2 as D (5 bases). The CDR3 consists of 17 residues. The V end lost 1 base, the J end lost 1 base, and 15 bases lay between the germline ends. From germline, CDR1 is LGHNA and CDR2 YSLEER.

V and J are TRBV6-5 and TRBJ1-1; D may be TRBD1 (5 bases). V was trimmed by 10 bases and J by 0 bases, leaving 12 bases between them. The length of the CDR3 is 13 residues. Germline V gives CDR1 MNHEY, CDR2 SVGAGI. CDR3 sequence (DNA): TGTGCCACAACCAAGGGGATGAACACTGAAGCTTTCTTT. It yields the protein CATTKGMNTEAFF.

The CDR3 loop is CASSQDAGAGGRPQYF. CDR3 DNA: TGTGCCAGCAGCCAAGATGCAGGGGCGGGAGGAAGGCCGCAGTATTTT. The V call is TRBV3-1 (or the pseudogene TRBV3-2), the J call TRBJ2-3; 8 bases are shared with TRBD2. From germline, CDR1 is LGHDT and CDR2 YNNKEL (reference sequence). With V trimmed by 0 bases and J by 10 bases, 12 bases remained unmatched. This CDR3 contains 16 residues.

V gene TRBV14 combines with J gene TRBJ1-3, with 8 positions matching TRBD1. Per germline, CDR1 SGHDN and CDR2 FVKESK. The length of the CDR3 is 13 residues. V dropped 3 bases and J dropped 7; count of bases not matched to a gene: 2. CDR3 residues: CASSHAGGNTIYF. The CDR3 DNA is TGTGCCAGCAGCCATGCAGGGGGCAACACCATATATTTT.

V usage is TRBV27 and J usage is TRBJ1-2; possible D gene TRBD1, 6 bases. Germline V gives CDR1 MNHEY, CDR2 SMNVEV (reference sequence). CDR3 length: 13 amino acids. The V end lost 3 bases, the J end lost 8 bases, and 13 bases lay between the germline ends. DNA for the CDR3: TGTGCCAGCAGTTTCCGGGACAAAACGGGCTACACCTTC. It specifies CASSFRDKTGYTF.

This sequence joins TRBV29-1 and TRBJ2-3; the match to TRBD2 covers 8 bases. Germline CDR1 SQVTM, CDR2 ANQGSEA. The CDR3 has 15 residues. With V trimmed by 6 bases and J by 3 bases, 11 bases remained unmatched. The CDR3 coding sequence is TGCAGCGTAGAAACCGGGACTAGGTGGACAGATACGCAGTATTTT. It translates to CSVETGTRWTDTQYF.

This clone was seen just once. This chain uses TRBV27 with TRBJ2-1; TRBD2 matches at 8 bases. Germline V gene data show CDR1 as MNHEY and CDR2 as SMNVEV (reference sequence). V lost 2 bases and J lost 2; bases outside the gene matches: 5. The CDR3 covers 16 residues. The CDR3 DNA reads TGTGCCAGCAGTTTACAGCTAGCGGGTCCCTACAATGAGCAGTTCTTC. This encodes CASSLQLAGPYNEQFF.

The chain has TRBV9 and TRBJ2-2, with D unresolved. The CDR3 loop spans 15 amino acids. Trimming removed 0 bases from V and 3 bases from J, with 9 bases in between. CDR1 and CDR2 from the germline V gene are SGDLS and YYNGEE. This CDR3 reads CASSVVPGHTGELFF. The CDR3 DNA is TGTGCCAGCAGCGTAGTTCCGGGTCACACCGGGGAGCTGTTTTTT.

J is TRBJ2-7 and V is TRBV7-2; D gene uncertain. The length of the CDR3 is 15 residues. CDR1 SGHTA and CDR2 FQGNSA come from the germline V gene. Trimming cost V 1 base and J 0 bases, with 10 bases left between them. CDR3 in amino acids: CASSLGVPSSYEQYF. The CDR3, as DNA: TGTGCCAGCAGCTTAGGAGTTCCTAGCTCCTACGAGCAGTACTTC. The complete variable domain, with remaining parts taken from reference TRBV7-2 and TRBJ2-7, reads GAGVSQSPSNKVTEKGKDVELRCDPISGHTALYWYRQSLGQGLEFLIYFQGNSAPDKSGLPSDRFSAERTGGSVSTLTIQRTQQEDSAVYLCASSLGVPSSYEQYFGPGTRLTVT.

J is TRBJ2-3 and V is TRBV5-1; possible D gene TRBD1, 5 bases. Between the trimmed V and J ends, which lost 0 bases and 2 bases, there was a span of 10 bases. This CDR3 has 15 residues. Per germline, CDR1 SGHRS and CDR2 YFSETQ. The CDR3 is CASSLAAGPTDTQYF. CDR3 sequence (DNA): TGCGCCAGCAGCTTGGCGGCAGGGCCCACAGATACGCAGTATTTT.

This sequence joins TRBV7-2 and TRBJ1-5, with 8 bases fitting TRBD1. Germline CDR1 SGHTA, CDR2 FQGNSA. J gave up 5 bases and V 5 bases, and 5 bases lay outside the gene matches. The CDR3 runs 14 residues. The CDR3 region has the DNA TGTGCCAGCAGCAGGGACAGGCAGGATCAGCCCCAGCATTTT. Its translation is CASSRDRQDQPQHF. The full variable domain, with the rest looked up from reference TRBV7-2 and TRBJ1-5, is GAGVSQSPSNKVTEKGKDVELRCDPISGHTALYWYRQSLGQGLEFLIYFQGNSAPDKSGLPSDRFSAERTGGSVSTLTIQRTQQEDSAVYLCASSRDRQDQPQHFGDGTRLSIL.

In DNA form, the CDR3 reads TGTGCCAGCAGCCCTGGCCAGGACTATGGCTACACCTTC. Protein product: CASSPGQDYGYTF. This chain connects TRBV7-9 to TRBJ1-2, with D unclear. The CDR3 is made up of 13 amino acids. CDR1 SEHNR and CDR2 FQNEAQ come from the germline V gene (reference sequence). The V gene lost 5 bases and the J gene lost 3 bases, with 10 bases spanning the gap.

This sequence joins TRBV19 and TRBJ1-2; 7 nucleotides agree with TRBD1. V was pared by 6 bases and J by 0 bases, with 4 bases of the junction left unmatched. The CDR3 runs 14 residues. Germline CDR1 reads LNHDA; CDR2 reads SQIVND (reference sequence). CDR3 in amino acids: CASSRQGANYGYTF. The CDR3 DNA reads as TGTGCCAGTAGCAGACAGGGTGCTAACTATGGCTACACCTTC.

Turning to this clone: This CDR3 is also generated by other DNA sequences in the sample. CDR3: CASSLQGNTEAFF. For the CDR3, the DNA is TGTGCCAGCAGCTTACAGGGGAACACTGAAGCTTTCTTT. This chain connects TRBV7-2 to TRBJ1-1; a weak D match, TRBD1 (5 bases). V lost 2 bases and J lost 1, with 5 bases in between. Germline values: CDR1 SGHTA, CDR2 FQGNSA. The CDR3 extends over 13 amino acids.

The gene calls are TRBV6-5 and TRBJ1-1; 8 positions agree with TRBD1. Germline CDR1 reads MNHEY; CDR2 reads SVGAGI. Unmatched junction bases numbered 3, after V lost 1 base and J lost 11 bases. This CDR3 spans 12 amino acids. The chain's CDR3 is CASSYLGQGAFF. The CDR3 bases are TGTGCCAGCAGTTACTTAGGACAGGGTGCTTTCTTT.

The J gene is TRBJ1-2, the V gene TRBV7-9, with 10 positions matching TRBD1. The germline gives CDR1 SEHNR, CDR2 FQNEAQ (reference sequence). The CDR3 spans 17 residues. Trimming at V came to 2 bases and at J to 0 bases, leaving 6 bases not matched to a gene. This CDR3 is CASSLRQGALANYGYTF. The DNA for the CDR3 is TGTGCCAGCAGCTTACGACAGGGGGCCCTAGCTAACTATGGCTACACCTTC.

The chain combines TRBV6-5 with TRBJ2-7; 9 bases are shared with TRBD2. This CDR3 has 14 residues. Germline values: CDR1 MNHEY, CDR2 SVGAGI. V lost 4 bases to trimming and J lost 3 bases; unmatched junction nucleotides: 4. The CDR3 sequence: CASSSLSGSYEQYF. The CDR3 bases are TGTGCCAGCAGTTCCCTTAGCGGGAGCTACGAGCAGTACTTC.

The chain employs TRBV2 and TRBJ2-4; D not certain. The V end was cut by 3 bases, the J end by 0 bases, with 9 bases between. This CDR3 has 15 residues. In germline, CDR1 is SNHLY, CDR2 FYNNEI. The CDR3 DNA follows: TGTGCCAGCAGTGAGGGCCAGTTAGCCAAAAACATTCAGTACTTC. Translation: CASSEGQLAKNIQYF.

The gene calls are TRBV29-1 and TRBJ2-5; 7 bases line up with TRBD2. Germline-derived CDR1 and CDR2 are SQVTM and ANQGSEA. Losses at the gene ends were 7 bases for V and 1 base for J; bases not matched to a gene: 3. The CDR3 runs 12 residues. The CDR3 region is CSGSSGQETQYF. The CDR3 bases are TGCAGCGGATCTAGCGGCCAAGAGACCCAGTACTTC.